One sample yielded the 17 T cell receptor beta chains listed below, sequenced in a study of cytomegalovirus exposure and HLA in healthy donors. 13 Jbeta primers and 60 Vbeta primers were used for the PCR. Data came from immunoSEQ multiplex PCR; TCRdb stores just in-frame clones and leaves some out. The data show a few hundred thousand clones, 80% to 90% seen once. Sequenced: PBMCs. These receptors were collected from a woman aged 18-30 years in good health and CMV-seronegative.

The V call is TRBV16, the J call TRBJ1-5, with D unclear. V lost 4 bases and J 0 bases, leaving 7 bases between the germline ends. Per germline, CDR1 KGHSY and CDR2 FQNENV. The CDR3 covers 14 residues. The CDR3 region has the DNA TGTGCCAGCAGCCGAGGTGATAGCAATCAGCCCCAGCATTTT. The encoded protein is CASSRGDSNQPQHF.

J is TRBJ1-2 and V is TRBV19; a weak D match, TRBD1 (6 bases). This CDR3 region has 15 residues. V lost 0 bases, J lost 2 bases, and 10 bases lay in between. The germline V gene has CDR1 LNHDA and CDR2 SQIVND (reference sequence). This CDR3 is CASSIERGGNYGYTF. The CDR3 coding sequence is TGTGCCAGTAGTATAGAGCGGGGGGGCAACTATGGCTACACCTTC.

V gene TRBV7-9 combines with J gene TRBJ1-1, with 8 positions matching TRBD1. This CDR3 region has 13 residues. V was pared by 1 base and J by 6 bases, with 1 base of the junction left unmatched. CDR1 SEHNR and CDR2 FQNEAQ come from the germline V gene (reference sequence). CDR3 sequence: CASSLGTGSEAFF. The DNA for the CDR3 is TGTGCCAGCAGCTTAGGGACAGGGTCTGAAGCTTTCTTT.

The chain is built from TRBV5-1 and TRBJ2-1, with 10 bases identical to TRBD2. J lost 8 bases, V lost 4 bases, and 15 bases had no gene match. This CDR3 region has 17 residues. CDR1 is SGHRS, CDR2 YFSETQ, per germline. CDR3 sequence: CASSPGASGGPWDEQFF. CDR3 nucleotide sequence: TGCGCCAGCAGCCCTGGGGCTAGCGGGGGCCCATGGGATGAGCAGTTCTTC.

The J gene is TRBJ2-1, the V gene TRBV5-1, with 10 positions matching TRBD2. Germline loops: CDR1 SGHRS, CDR2 YFSETQ. The CDR3 has 17 amino acids. V shed 5 bases, J shed 0 bases, and the junction held 8 bases outside the gene matches. The CDR3 coding sequence is TGCGCCAGCAGGTCTACTAGCGGGGAGAGCTCCTACAATGAGCAGTTCTTC. It codes for CASRSTSGESSYNEQFF.

The chain links TRBV30 to TRBJ1-2; the D gene is possibly TRBD1 (6 bases). The CDR3 runs to 11 residues. V lost 4 bases and J lost 6, with 9 bases in between. Germline CDR1 GTSNPN, CDR2 SVGIG (reference sequence). CDR3 nucleotide sequence: TGTGCCTGGATGGACAGTCATGGCTACACCTTC. Its protein is CAWMDSHGYTF.

This chain joins TRBV29-1 and TRBJ1-1; D gene uncertain. The CDR3 consists of 13 residues. Trimming left V 6 bases short and J 5 bases short, with 16 bases between. Germline CDR1 and CDR2: SQVTM and ANQGSEA. This CDR3 is CSVGLHGGTEAFF. CDR3 nucleotides: TGCAGCGTGGGTCTCCACGGAGGTACTGAAGCTTTCTTT. Full variable domain (rest looked up from reference TRBV29-1 and TRBJ1-1): SAVISQKPSRDICQRGTSLTIQCQVDSQVTMMFWYRQQPGQSLTLIATANQGSEATYESGFVIDKFPISRPNLTFSTLTVSNMSPEDSSIYLCSVGLHGGTEAFFGQGTRLTVV.

Comment on this clone: The sample has other DNA sequences that encode this CDR3 too. The chain combines TRBV18 with TRBJ1-5, with D uncertain. Trimming removed 3 bases at V and 4 bases at J, with 7 bases between. This CDR3 has 13 amino acids. Germline V gene sequence: CDR1 KGHSH, CDR2 LQKENI. The CDR3 nucleotides read TGTGCCAGCTCACCGGGCTTAAATCAGCCCCAGCATTTT. This codes for CASSPGLNQPQHF. Drawing the rest from reference TRBV18 and TRBJ1-5, the complete variable domain is NAGVMQNPRHLVRRRGQEARLRCSPMKGHSHVYWYRQLPEEGLKFMVYLQKENIIDESGMPKERFSAEFPKEGPSILRIQQVVRGDSAAYFCASSPGLNQPQHFGDGTRLSIL.

The rearrangement links TRBV10-3 to TRBJ1-6; possibly TRBD1 for D (5 bases). V shed 3 bases and J shed 5 bases, with 5 bases lying between them. This CDR3 is 13 amino acids long. CDR1 is ENHRY, CDR2 SYGVKD, per germline. In DNA form, the CDR3 reads TGTGCCATCAGTGACAGGGATAATTCACCCCTCCACTTT. Encoded protein: CAISDRDNSPLHF.

In its sample, this clone was seen a few times. CDR3 in amino acids: CASSSPRRDNEQFF. The CDR3 DNA reads TGTGCCAGCAGCTCCCCCCGGCGGGACAATGAGCAGTTCTTC. V gene TRBV7-6 combines with J gene TRBJ2-1; TRBD2 might be the D (5 bases). V gave up 4 bases and J gave up 5 bases, with 12 bases separating them. Germline CDR1 and CDR2: SGHVS and FNYEAQ. The CDR3 spans 14 residues.

This chain uses TRBV30 with TRBJ1-6; 8 bases match TRBD1. This CDR3 has 13 amino acids. CDR1 is GTSNPN, CDR2 SVGIG, per germline (reference sequence). Trimming at V came to 4 bases and at J to 7 bases, leaving 3 bases not matched to a gene. The CDR3 coding sequence is TGTGCCTGGAACACAGGGGGAAATTCACCCCTCCACTTT. Amino acid sequence: CAWNTGGNSPLHF.

The V gene is TRBV4-1, the J gene TRBJ2-5; 7 bases agree with TRBD1. The J call may not be correct, given that the DNA end is closer to TRBJ2-7. Germline lookup yields CDR1 MGHRA and CDR2 YSYEKL. The CDR3 consists of 15 residues. The CDR3 DNA reads TGCGCCAGCAGCCAGACCGACAGGGCTGGCTACGAGCAGTACTTC. It codes for CASSQTDRAGYEQYF.

The count of this clone is one. The rearrangement links TRBV9 to TRBJ1-2; D might be TRBD1 (5 bases). The germline V gene encodes CDR1 SGDLS and CDR2 YYNGEE. The V gene lost 10 bases and the J gene lost 10 bases, with 29 bases spanning the gap. The CDR3 contains 15 residues. The DNA for the CDR3 is TGTGCCTCACTCGGGGGTGCGTCGGGACTTCCGGACTACACCTTC. Its protein product is CASLGGASGLPDYTF.

The chain is built from TRBV30 and TRBJ1-6; a weak D match, TRBD1 (5 bases). The ends were cut back, 3 bases at V and 7 bases at J, with 13 bases in the middle. The CDR3 consists of 14 residues. Germline V gene data show CDR1 as GTSNPN and CDR2 as SVGIG (reference sequence). CDR3 nucleotide sequence: TGTGCCTGGAGAATCGGGGGGGGGAATTCACCCCTCCACTTT. Protein product: CAWRIGGGNSPLHF.

The rearrangement joins TRBV6-5 to TRBJ1-2; D not certain. The germline CDR1 and CDR2 sequences are MNHEY and SVGAGI. This CDR3 has 13 amino acids. V was shortened by 5 bases and J by 2 bases, with 9 bases between the two germline ends. The CDR3 loop reads CASSIIPNYGYTF. CDR3 DNA sequence: TGTGCCAGCAGTATCATCCCAAACTATGGCTACACCTTC.

This chain uses TRBV13 with TRBJ1-2, with 7 positions matching TRBD1. The germline V gene encodes CDR1 PRHDT and CDR2 FYEKMQ (reference sequence). The CDR3 is 20 amino acids. J was trimmed by 3 bases and V by 3 bases; bases with no gene match: 22. CDR3 nucleotide sequence: TGTGCCAGCAGCTTTTATTCCCTCGGGGCAGGGGGTGACTTAGACTATGGCTACACCTTC. Its translation is CASSFYSLGAGGDLDYGYTF.

This chain connects TRBV29-1 to TRBJ2-3; 11 nucleotides agree with TRBD1. V lost 7 bases and J lost 4; bases outside the gene matches: 1. Germline V gives CDR1 SQVTM, CDR2 ANQGSEA. This CDR3 comprises 12 residues. The CDR3 region is CSGGQGADTQYF. The CDR3 region has the DNA TGCAGCGGGGGACAGGGGGCAGATACGCAGTATTTT.